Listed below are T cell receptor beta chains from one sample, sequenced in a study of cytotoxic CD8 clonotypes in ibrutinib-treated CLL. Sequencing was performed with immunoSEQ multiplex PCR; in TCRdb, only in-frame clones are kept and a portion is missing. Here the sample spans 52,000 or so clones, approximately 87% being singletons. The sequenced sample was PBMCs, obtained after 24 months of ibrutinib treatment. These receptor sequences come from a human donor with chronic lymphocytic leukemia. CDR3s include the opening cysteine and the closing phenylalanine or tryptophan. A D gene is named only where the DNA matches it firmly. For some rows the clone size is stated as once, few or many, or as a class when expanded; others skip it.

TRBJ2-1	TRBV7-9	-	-	CASSLTYNEQFF	TGTGCCAGCAGCTTAACCTACAATGAGCAGTTCTTC
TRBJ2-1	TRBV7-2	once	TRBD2	CASRQRDRSYNEQFF	TGTGCCAGCAGACAGCGGGACCGCTCCTACAATGAGCAGTTCTTC
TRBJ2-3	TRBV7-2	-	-	CASSLAPADTQYF	TGTGCCAGCAGCTTAGCCCCCGCAGATACGCAGTATTTT
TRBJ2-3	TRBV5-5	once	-	CASSLAQGTDTQYF	TGTGCCAGCAGCTTGGCCCAGGGCACAGATACGCAGTATTTT
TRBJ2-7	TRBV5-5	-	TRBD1	CASSFGQGVDEQYF	TGTGCCAGCAGCTTCGGACAGGGTGTCGACGAGCAGTACTTC
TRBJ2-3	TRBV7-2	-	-	CASSLQHGSSTDTQYF	TGTGCCAGCAGCTTACAACACGGCTCTAGCACAGATACGCAGTATTTT
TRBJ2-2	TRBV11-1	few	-	CASRGQENTGELFF	TGTGCCAGCAGAGGCCAGGAGAACACCGGGGAGCTGTTTTTT
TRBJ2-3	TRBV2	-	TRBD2	CASSGSGRRTDTQYF	TGTGCCAGCAGTGGGAGCGGGAGACGCACAGATACGCAGTATTTT
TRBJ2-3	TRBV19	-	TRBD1	CASSIWQGAIETDTQYF	TGTGCCAGTAGTATTTGGCAGGGGGCAATTGAAACAGATACGCAGTATTTT
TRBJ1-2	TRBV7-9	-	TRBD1	CASTSAGTGTVGYTF	TGTGCCAGCACGTCAGCCGGGACAGGGACGGTTGGCTACACCTTC
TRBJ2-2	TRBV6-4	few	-	CASAPRVDRYTGELFF	TGTGCCAGCGCTCCCCGGGTGGATCGTTACACCGGGGAGCTGTTTTTT
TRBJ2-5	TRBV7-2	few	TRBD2	CASSLGAGQETQYF	TGTGCCAGCAGCTTAGGAGCGGGGCAAGAGACCCAGTACTTC
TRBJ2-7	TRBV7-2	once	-	CASSYQGGSSYEQYF	TGTGCCAGCAGCTACCAGGGGGGCAGCTCCTACGAGCAGTACTTC
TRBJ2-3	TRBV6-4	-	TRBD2	CASSELAGSTDTQYF	TGTGCCAGCAGTGAGCTAGCGGGTAGCACAGATACGCAGTATTTT
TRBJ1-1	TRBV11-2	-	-	CASSSQGSTEAFF	TGTGCCAGCAGCTCCCAGGGGAGCACTGAAGCTTTCTTT
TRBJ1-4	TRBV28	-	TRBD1	CASSRYRGQGLREKLFF	TGTGCCAGCAGTCGTTATAGGGGACAGGGACTTCGAGAAAAACTGTTTTTT
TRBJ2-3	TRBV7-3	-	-	CASSSLSADTQYF	TGTGCCAGCAGCTCTCTAAGTGCAGATACGCAGTATTTT
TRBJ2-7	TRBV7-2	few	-	CASSLNAGFSYEQYF	TGTGCCAGCAGCTTAAATGCGGGGTTCTCCTACGAGCAGTACTTC
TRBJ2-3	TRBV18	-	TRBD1	CASSPSRGPDTQYF	TGTGCCAGCTCACCGTCAAGGGGGCCAGATACGCAGTATTTT
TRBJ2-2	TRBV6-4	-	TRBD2	CASSRTSGRGANTGELFF	TGTGCCAGCAGTAGGACTAGCGGGAGAGGGGCGAACACCGGGGAGCTGTTTTTT
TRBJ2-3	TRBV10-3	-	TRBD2	CAISNSGSADTQYF	TGTGCCATCAGTAATAGCGGGAGTGCAGATACGCAGTATTTT
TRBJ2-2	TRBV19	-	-	CASSVRGVDTGELFF	TGTGCCAGTAGTGTCAGAGGGGTGGACACCGGGGAGCTGTTTTTT
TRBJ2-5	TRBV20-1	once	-	CSASGKETQYF	TGCAGTGCTAGCGGAAAAGAGACCCAGTACTTC
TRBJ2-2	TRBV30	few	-	CASLPPYTGELFF	TGTGCCTCCTTACCACCATACACCGGGGAGCTGTTTTTT
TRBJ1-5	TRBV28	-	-	CASRIGPKPQHF	TGTGCCAGCAGGATTGGGCCCAAGCCCCAGCATTTT
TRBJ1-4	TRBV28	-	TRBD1	CASRTGSANEKLFF	TGTGCCAGCAGGACAGGGTCTGCTAATGAAAAACTGTTTTTT
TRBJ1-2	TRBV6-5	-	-	CASTSAGRNYGYTF	TGTGCCAGCACCTCCGCGGGTAGAAACTATGGCTACACCTTC
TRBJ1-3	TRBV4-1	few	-	CASSQEGNTIYF	TGCGCCAGCAGCCAAGAGGGAAACACCATATATTTT
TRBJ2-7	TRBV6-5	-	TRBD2	CASSPDLAGAYEQYF	TGTGCCAGCAGTCCCGATCTAGCGGGAGCCTACGAGCAGTACTTC
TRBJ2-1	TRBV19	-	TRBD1	CASSIDHLSGQIYNEQFF	TGTGCCAGTAGTATAGATCATCTGTCGGGACAGATTTACAATGAGCAGTTCTTC
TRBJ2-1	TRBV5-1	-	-	CASSLAATSSYNEQFF	TGCGCCAGCAGCTTGGCTGCAACTAGCTCCTACAATGAGCAGTTCTTC
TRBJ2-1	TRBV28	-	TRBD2	CASLGLAGNNEQFF	TGTGCCAGCTTAGGACTAGCGGGGAACAATGAGCAGTTCTTC
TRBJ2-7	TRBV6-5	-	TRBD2	CASVAGGRAYEQYF	TGTGCCAGCGTCGCGGGAGGTAGGGCGTACGAGCAGTACTTC
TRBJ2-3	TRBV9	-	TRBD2	CASSSGLAGEDTQYF	TGTGCCAGCAGCTCAGGACTAGCGGGAGAAGATACGCAGTATTTT
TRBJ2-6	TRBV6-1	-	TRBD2	CASSGSWTSGSHSGANVLTF	TGTGCCAGCAGTGGTAGCTGGACTAGCGGTTCCCACTCTGGGGCCAACGTCCTGACTTTC
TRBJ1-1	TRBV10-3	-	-	CAILDAVNTEAFF	TGTGCCATCCTGGACGCGGTGAACACTGAAGCTTTCTTT
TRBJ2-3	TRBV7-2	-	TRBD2	CASSSSALAGGRGTQYF	TGTGCCAGCAGCTCCAGTGCACTAGCGGGAGGCCGGGGTACGCAGTATTTT